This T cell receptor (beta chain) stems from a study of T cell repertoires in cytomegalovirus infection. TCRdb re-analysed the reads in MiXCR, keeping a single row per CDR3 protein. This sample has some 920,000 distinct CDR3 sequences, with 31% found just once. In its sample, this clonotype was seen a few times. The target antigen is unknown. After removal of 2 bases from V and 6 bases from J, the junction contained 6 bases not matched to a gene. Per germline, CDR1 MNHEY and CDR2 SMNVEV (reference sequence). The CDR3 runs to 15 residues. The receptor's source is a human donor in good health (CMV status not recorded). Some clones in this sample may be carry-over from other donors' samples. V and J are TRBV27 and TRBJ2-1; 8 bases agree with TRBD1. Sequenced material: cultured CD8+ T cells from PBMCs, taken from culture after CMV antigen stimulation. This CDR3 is CASSLSQGAANEQFF. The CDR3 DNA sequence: TGTGCCAGCAGTTTAAGCCAGGGGGCGGCCAATGAGCAGTTCTTC.